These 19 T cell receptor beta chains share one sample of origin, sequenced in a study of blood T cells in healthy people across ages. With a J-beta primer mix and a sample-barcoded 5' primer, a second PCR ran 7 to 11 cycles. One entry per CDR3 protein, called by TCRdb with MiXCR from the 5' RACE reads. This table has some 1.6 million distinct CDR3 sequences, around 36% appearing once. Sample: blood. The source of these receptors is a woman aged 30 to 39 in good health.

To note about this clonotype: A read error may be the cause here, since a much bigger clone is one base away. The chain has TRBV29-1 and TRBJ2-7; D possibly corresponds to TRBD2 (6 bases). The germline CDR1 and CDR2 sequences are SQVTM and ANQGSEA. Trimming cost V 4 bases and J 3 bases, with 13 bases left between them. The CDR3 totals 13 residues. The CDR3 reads CSVASGSDYEQYF. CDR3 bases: TGCAGCGTTGCATCCGGGAGTGACTACGAGCAGTACTTC.

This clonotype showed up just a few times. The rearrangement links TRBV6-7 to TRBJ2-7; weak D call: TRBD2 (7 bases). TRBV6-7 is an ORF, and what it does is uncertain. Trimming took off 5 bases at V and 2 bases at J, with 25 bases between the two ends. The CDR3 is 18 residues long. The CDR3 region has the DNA TGTGCCAGCAGTGTAGGGGGAGGGTTCAACTCGCCCCCCTACGAGCAGTACTTC. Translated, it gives CASSVGGGFNSPPYEQYF.

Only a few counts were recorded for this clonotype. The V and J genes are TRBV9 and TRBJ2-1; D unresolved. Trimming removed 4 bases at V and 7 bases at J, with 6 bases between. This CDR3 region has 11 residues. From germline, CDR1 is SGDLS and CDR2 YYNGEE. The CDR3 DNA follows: TGTGCCAGCAGCCCTCCAAATGAGCAGTTCTTC. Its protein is CASSPPNEQFF.

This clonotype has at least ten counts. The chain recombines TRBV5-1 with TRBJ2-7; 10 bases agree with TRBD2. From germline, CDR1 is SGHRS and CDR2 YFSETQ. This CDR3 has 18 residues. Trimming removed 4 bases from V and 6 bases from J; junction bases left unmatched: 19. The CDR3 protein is CASSLTASGGGRVFEQYF. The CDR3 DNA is TGCGCCAGCAGCCTTACGGCTAGCGGGGGAGGTCGGGTATTCGAGCAGTACTTC.

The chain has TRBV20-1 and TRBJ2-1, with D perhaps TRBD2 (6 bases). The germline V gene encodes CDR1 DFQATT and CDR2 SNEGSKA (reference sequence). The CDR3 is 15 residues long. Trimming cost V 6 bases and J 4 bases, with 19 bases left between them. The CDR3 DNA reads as TGCAGTGCGTCCCTCGCGCGGGGCGGTTACAATGAGCAGTTCTTC. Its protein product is CSASLARGGYNEQFF.

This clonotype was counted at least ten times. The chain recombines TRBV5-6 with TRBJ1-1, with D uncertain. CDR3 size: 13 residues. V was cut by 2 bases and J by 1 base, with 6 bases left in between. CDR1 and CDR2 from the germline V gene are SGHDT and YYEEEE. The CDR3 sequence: CASSFRQNTEAFF. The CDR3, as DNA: TGTGCCAGCAGCTTCCGACAGAACACTGAAGCTTTCTTT. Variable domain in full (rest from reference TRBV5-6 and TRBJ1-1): DAGVTQSPTHLIKTRGQQVTLRCSPKSGHDTVSWYQQALGQGPQFIFQYYEEEERQRGNFPDRFSGHQFPNYSSELNVNALLLGDSALYLCASSFRQNTEAFFGQGTRLTVV.

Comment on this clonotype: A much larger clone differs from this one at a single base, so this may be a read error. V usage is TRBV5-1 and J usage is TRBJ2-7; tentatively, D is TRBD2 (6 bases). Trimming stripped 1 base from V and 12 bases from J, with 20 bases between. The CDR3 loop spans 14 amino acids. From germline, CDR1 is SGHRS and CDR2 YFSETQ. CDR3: CASSLINGGETRYF. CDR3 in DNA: TGCGCCAGCAGCTTGATTAACGGGGGAGAGACCCGGTACTTC.

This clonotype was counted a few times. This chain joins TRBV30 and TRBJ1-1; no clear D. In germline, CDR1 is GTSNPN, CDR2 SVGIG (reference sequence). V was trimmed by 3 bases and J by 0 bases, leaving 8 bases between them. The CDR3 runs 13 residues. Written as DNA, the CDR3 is TGTGCCTGGAGGAGGACCCTGAACACTGAAGCTTTCTTT. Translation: CAWRRTLNTEAFF.

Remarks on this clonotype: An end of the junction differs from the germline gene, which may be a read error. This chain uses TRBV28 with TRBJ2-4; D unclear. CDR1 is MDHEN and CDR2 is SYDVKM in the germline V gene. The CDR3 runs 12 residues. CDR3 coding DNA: TGTGCCAGCAGTGCAGCCAAAAGCATTCAGTACTTC. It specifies CASSAAKSIQYF.

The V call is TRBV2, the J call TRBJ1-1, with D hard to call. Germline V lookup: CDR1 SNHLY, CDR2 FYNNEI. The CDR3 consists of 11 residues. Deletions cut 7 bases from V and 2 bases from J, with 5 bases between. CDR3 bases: TGTGCCAGCACTTATAACACTGAAGCTTTCTTT. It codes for CASTYNTEAFF.

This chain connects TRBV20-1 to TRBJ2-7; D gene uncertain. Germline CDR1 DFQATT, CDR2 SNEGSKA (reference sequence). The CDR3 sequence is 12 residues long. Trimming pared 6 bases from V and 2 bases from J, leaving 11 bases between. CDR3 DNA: TGCAGTGCCGGACGGATACCCTACGAGCAGTACTTC. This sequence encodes CSAGRIPYEQYF.

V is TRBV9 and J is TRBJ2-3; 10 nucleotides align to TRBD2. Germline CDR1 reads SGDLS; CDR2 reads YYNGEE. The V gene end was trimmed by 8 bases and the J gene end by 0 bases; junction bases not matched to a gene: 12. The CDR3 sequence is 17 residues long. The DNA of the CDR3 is TGTGCCAGTAGCAGGCTAGCGGGAGAGAGTAGCACAGATACGCAGTATTTT. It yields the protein CASSRLAGESSTDTQYF.

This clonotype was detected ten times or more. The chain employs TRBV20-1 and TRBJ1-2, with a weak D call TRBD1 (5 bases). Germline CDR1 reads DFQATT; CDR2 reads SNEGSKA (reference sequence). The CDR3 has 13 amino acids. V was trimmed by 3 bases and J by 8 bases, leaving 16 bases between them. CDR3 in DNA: TGCAGTGCTAGTTCGGGGGAGATTTGGGGCTACACCTTC. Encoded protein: CSASSGEIWGYTF.

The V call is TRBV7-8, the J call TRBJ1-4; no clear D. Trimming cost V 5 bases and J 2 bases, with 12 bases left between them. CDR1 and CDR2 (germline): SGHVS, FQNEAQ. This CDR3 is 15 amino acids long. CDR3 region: CASSQDGLTNEKLFF. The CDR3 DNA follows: TGTGCCAGCAGCCAAGACGGGTTGACTAATGAAAAACTGTTTTTT.

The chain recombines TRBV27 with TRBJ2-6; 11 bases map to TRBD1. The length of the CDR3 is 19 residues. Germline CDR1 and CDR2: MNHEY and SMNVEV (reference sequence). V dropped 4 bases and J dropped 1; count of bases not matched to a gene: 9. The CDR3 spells CASSSIGTGGISGANVLTF. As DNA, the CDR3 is TGTGCCAGCAGTTCTATCGGGACAGGGGGGATTTCTGGGGCCAACGTCCTGACTTTC.

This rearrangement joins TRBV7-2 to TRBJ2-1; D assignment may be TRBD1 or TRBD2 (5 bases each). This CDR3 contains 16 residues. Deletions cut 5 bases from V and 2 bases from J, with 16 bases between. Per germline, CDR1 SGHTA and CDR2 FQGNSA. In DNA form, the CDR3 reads TGTGCCAGCAGCCCAGGACTCCCAGGGCCCTACAATGAGCAGTTCTTC. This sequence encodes CASSPGLPGPYNEQFF.

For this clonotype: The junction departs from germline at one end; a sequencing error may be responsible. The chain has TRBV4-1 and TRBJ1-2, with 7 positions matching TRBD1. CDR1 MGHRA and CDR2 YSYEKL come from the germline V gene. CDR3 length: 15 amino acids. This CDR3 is CVSSQDRVTNYGYTF. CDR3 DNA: TGCGTCAGCAGCCAAGACAGGGTAACTAACTATGGCTACACCTTC.

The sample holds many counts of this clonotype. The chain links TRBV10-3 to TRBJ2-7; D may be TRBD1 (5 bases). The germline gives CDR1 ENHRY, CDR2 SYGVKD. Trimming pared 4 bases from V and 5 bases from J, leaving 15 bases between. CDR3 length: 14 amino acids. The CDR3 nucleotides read TGTGCCATCAGTGCAACCCGGGTAGGGGACGAGCAGTACTTC. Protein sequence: CAISATRVGDEQYF.

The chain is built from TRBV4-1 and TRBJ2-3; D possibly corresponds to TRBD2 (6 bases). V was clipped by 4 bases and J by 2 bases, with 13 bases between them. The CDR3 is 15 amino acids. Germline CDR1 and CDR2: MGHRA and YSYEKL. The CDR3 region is CASSLHGTVTDTQYF. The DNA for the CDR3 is TGCGCCAGCAGCCTCCATGGGACTGTCACAGATACGCAGTATTTT.